Below are 11 T cell receptor beta chains sequenced from a single sample in a study of shared clonotypes between healthy human individuals. CD45RO negativity and positive selection for CCR7 defined naive CD8 cells, a population that excluded terminally differentiated effector memory CD45RA+ cells. The method was immunoSEQ multiplex PCR; TCRdb's version includes in-frame clones alone and lacks a portion of them. The repertoire consists of just over 2,000,000 clones, with about 95% occurring once and the leading ten covering 0.85% to 1.3%. Sequenced sample: naive CD8+ T cells sorted from blood. The origin of the receptors is a man between 18 and 29 years old in good health.

The rearrangement joins TRBV19 to TRBJ1-1; D call uncertain. The CDR3 spans 13 residues. Trimming took 3 bases from V and 4 from J, leaving 9 bases between them. Germline CDR1 is LNHDA and CDR2 is SQIVND (reference sequence). The CDR3 sequence is CASSMREATEAFF. For the CDR3, the DNA is TGTGCCAGTAGTATGCGGGAGGCCACTGAAGCTTTCTTT.

V and J are TRBV11-2 and TRBJ2-3; the D gene is possibly TRBD2 (5 bases). The CDR3 is 19 residues long. V dropped 5 bases and J dropped 3 bases, with 27 bases sitting between them. The germline CDR1 and CDR2 sequences are SGHAT and FQNNGV. The CDR3 sequence is CASSPEISDTVYITDTQYF. The CDR3 bases are TGTGCCAGCAGCCCAGAGATTAGCGACACGGTTTATATTACAGATACGCAGTATTTT.

The chain links TRBV19 to TRBJ2-7; possibly TRBD1 for D (6 bases). The CDR3 length is 15 residues. The V gene lost 1 base and the J gene lost 3 bases, with 13 bases spanning the gap. Germline values: CDR1 LNHDA, CDR2 SQIVND (reference sequence). CDR3 loop: CASSIGAQGSYEQYF. The CDR3 DNA sequence: TGTGCCAGTAGTATAGGCGCTCAGGGGAGCTACGAGCAGTACTTC.

The J gene is TRBJ1-2, the V gene TRBV5-6; D remains unclear. The germline V gene has CDR1 SGHDT and CDR2 YYEEEE. CDR3 length: 14 residues. The V end lost 4 bases, the J end lost 4 bases, and 14 bases lay between the germline ends. CDR3 region: CASSPAGAIYGYTF. As DNA, the CDR3 is TGTGCCAGCAGCCCCGCCGGAGCGATCTATGGCTACACCTTC. Drawing the rest from reference TRBV5-6 and TRBJ1-2, the complete variable domain is DAGVTQSPTHLIKTRGQQVTLRCSPKSGHDTVSWYQQALGQGPQFIFQYYEEEERQRGNFPDRFSGHQFPNYSSELNVNALLLGDSALYLCASSPAGAIYGYTFGSGTRLTVV.

V gene TRBV10-2 combines with J gene TRBJ2-1; 7 bases fit TRBD1. The germline V gene encodes CDR1 WSHSY and CDR2 SAAADI. V was pared by 0 bases and J by 8 bases, with 1 base of the junction left unmatched. CDR3 size: 13 residues. The CDR3 is CASSESGGDEQFF. CDR3 in DNA: TGCGCCAGCAGTGAGTCAGGGGGCGATGAGCAGTTCTTC.

V gene TRBV27 combines with J gene TRBJ2-7; 13 bases are shared with TRBD2. The germline CDR1 and CDR2 sequences are MNHEY and SMNVEV (reference sequence). CDR3 length equals 16 residues. Trimming removed 5 bases from V and 3 bases from J; junction bases left unmatched: 7. The CDR3 DNA follows: TGTGCCAGCAGTCCTCTGCGGACTAGCGGGAGCTACGAGCAGTACTTC. This gives the protein CASSPLRTSGSYEQYF.

About this clone itself: Other DNA sequences from this sample encode an identical CDR3 as well. The CDR3 protein is CASSFGTDNEQFF. The CDR3 DNA reads TGTGCCAGCAGCTTCGGGACAGACAATGAGCAGTTCTTC. The rearrangement uses TRBV5-6 and TRBJ2-1, with 7 bases fitting TRBD1. J gave up 5 bases and V 2 bases, and 1 base lay outside the gene matches. The V gene's germline CDR1 is SGHDT and CDR2 YYEEEE. This CDR3 comprises 13 residues.

The DNA of the CDR3 is TGTGCCAGCAGCCCAGGAGGGGTCGTCTACGAGCAGTACTTC. It codes for CASSPGGVVYEQYF. J is TRBJ2-7 and V is TRBV7-2; maybe TRBD2 (6 bases). Germline V gives CDR1 SGHTA, CDR2 FQGNSA. The CDR3 sequence is 14 residues long. V shed 5 bases and J shed 3 bases, with 14 bases lying between them.

The rearrangement links TRBV4-1 to TRBJ2-7; D ambiguous. The ends were cut back, 0 bases at V and 5 bases at J, with 11 bases in the middle. The CDR3 has 14 amino acids. The germline CDR1 and CDR2 sequences are MGHRA and YSYEKL. CDR3 sequence reads: CASSQDNLQNEQYF. The CDR3 region has the DNA TGCGCCAGCAGCCAAGACAACTTGCAGAACGAGCAGTACTTC.

The rearrangement links TRBV6-1 to TRBJ1-4; D unresolved. Germline CDR1 reads MNHNS; CDR2 reads SASEGT. The CDR3 runs to 14 residues. The V and J ends lost 8 bases and 1 base respectively, with 11 bases between them. The CDR3 loop reads CASGEEGTNEKLFF. Written as DNA, the CDR3 is TGTGCCAGCGGCGAGGAGGGAACTAATGAAAAACTGTTTTTT.

The chain joins TRBV9 to TRBJ2-2; TRBD1 matches at 7 bases. CDR3 length: 15 residues. Germline-derived CDR1 and CDR2 are SGDLS and YYNGEE. J lost 5 bases, V lost 0 bases, and 4 bases had no gene match. The CDR3 nucleotides read TGTGCCAGCAGCGTAGGGGACAGTTGGACCGGGGAGCTGTTTTTT. Translating gives CASSVGDSWTGELFF.